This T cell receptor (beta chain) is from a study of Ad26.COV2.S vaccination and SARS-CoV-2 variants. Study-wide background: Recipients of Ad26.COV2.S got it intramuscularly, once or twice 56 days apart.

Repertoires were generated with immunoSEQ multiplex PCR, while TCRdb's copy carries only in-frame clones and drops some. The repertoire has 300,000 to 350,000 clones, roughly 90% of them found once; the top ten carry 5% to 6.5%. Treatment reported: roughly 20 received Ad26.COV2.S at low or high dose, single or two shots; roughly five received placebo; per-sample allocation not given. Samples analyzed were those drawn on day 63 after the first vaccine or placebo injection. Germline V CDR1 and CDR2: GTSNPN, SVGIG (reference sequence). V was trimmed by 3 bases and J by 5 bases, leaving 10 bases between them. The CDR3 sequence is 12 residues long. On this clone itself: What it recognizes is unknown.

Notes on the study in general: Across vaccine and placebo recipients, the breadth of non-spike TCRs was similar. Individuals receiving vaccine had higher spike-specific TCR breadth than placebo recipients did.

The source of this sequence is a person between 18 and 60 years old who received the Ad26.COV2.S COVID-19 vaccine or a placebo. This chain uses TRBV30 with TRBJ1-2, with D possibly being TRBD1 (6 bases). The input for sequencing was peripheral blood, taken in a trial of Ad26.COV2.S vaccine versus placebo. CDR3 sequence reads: CAWSRQVYGYTF. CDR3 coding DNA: TGTGCCTGGAGCCGACAGGTTTATGGCTACACCTTC.